The present T cell receptor (beta chain) was sequenced within a study of cytomegalovirus exposure and HLA in healthy donors. Sequenced by immunoSEQ multiplex PCR; TCRdb stores in-frame clones only, minus some. The repertoire holds 50,000 to 80,000 clones, with 90% to 95% as singletons. As for this clone: Its matching antigen is unknown.

The V segment lost 5 bases and the J segment 8 bases; nucleotides outside the gene matches: 8. The CDR3 covers 13 residues. The germline gives CDR1 SGHTA, CDR2 FQGTGA. Findings of the study overall: A classifier reportedly called cytomegalovirus status with high sensitivity and specificity.

This sequence joins TRBV7-3 and TRBJ1-2; 7 bases align to TRBD1. Sequencing was performed on PBMCs. The sequence derives from a woman younger than 30 in good health and CMV-seropositive. For the CDR3, the DNA is TGTGCCAGCAGCCCCCTAGGGGGCCAAGGCTACACCTTC. This encodes CASSPLGGQGYTF.